The 27 T cell receptor beta chains in this list originate from one sample, sequenced in a study of yellow fever vaccine responses in identical twins. TCRdb reprocessed the RT-PCR reads with MiXCR, giving one entry per CDR3 protein. Among around 2,500 distinct CDR3 sequences listed, roughly 80% were seen once. Specimen: T cells from blood (PBMCs), unsorted or a sorted subset (not recorded which), collected before or after yellow fever vaccination (not recorded which). The receptor set was obtained from a woman between 18 and 29 years old who received the yellow fever vaccine.

V and J are TRBV7-6 and TRBJ2-7, with 10 bases fitting TRBD2. Germline V gene lookup returns CDR1 SGHVS and CDR2 FNYEAQ. Trimming removed 5 bases from V and 0 bases from J; junction bases left unmatched: 4. This CDR3 contains 15 residues. This CDR3 is CASSPLAGSSYEQYV. CDR3 DNA: TGTGCCAGCAGCCCACTAGCGGGGAGCTCCTACGAGCAGTACGTC.

J is TRBJ1-5 and V is TRBV11-1, with D possibly matching TRBD1 (6 bases). V was trimmed by 6 bases and J by 2 bases, leaving 11 bases between them. CDR1 is SGHAT and CDR2 is FQDESV in the germline V gene (reference sequence). This CDR3 has 14 amino acids. DNA for the CDR3: TGTGCCAGCAGTACCCCAGGGGGCAATCAGCCCCAGCATTTT. Its translation: CASSTPGGNQPQHF.

The chain carries TRBV11-3 and TRBJ2-1; a possible D gene is TRBD2 (6 bases). V lost 1 base and J 9 bases, leaving 16 bases between the germline ends. Germline loops: CDR1 SGHNT, CDR2 YENEEA. The CDR3 extends over 15 amino acids. The CDR3 nucleotides are TGTGCCAGCAGCTTAGGCGGGTCTAGCGTGGGTGAGCAGTTCTTC. Protein: CASSLGGSSVGEQFF.

The chain has TRBV9 and TRBJ2-7; D is undetermined. The V gene lost 0 bases and the J gene lost 0 bases, with 7 bases spanning the gap. Germline assignment: CDR1 SGDLS and CDR2 YYNGEE. CDR3 length: 14 residues. The CDR3 DNA reads as TGTGCCAGCAGCGTAGTCGGAAGCTCCTACGAGCAGTACTTC. This gives the protein CASSVVGSSYEQYF.

The V call is TRBV5-1, the J call TRBJ2-7, with TRBD1 identical over 10 bases. There are 15 residues in the CDR3. The V and J ends lost 3 bases and 2 bases, in that order; junction bases with no gene match: 5. From germline, CDR1 is SGHRS and CDR2 YFSETQ. CDR3 sequence reads: CASSSGTGAPYEQYV. In DNA, the CDR3 is TGCGCCAGCAGCTCCGGGACAGGGGCCCCCTACGAGCAGTACGTC.

The chain carries TRBV12-5 and TRBJ2-3; perhaps TRBD2 as D (5 bases). Trimming shortened V by 7 bases and J by 4 bases, and 15 bases separated the two germline ends. The germline gives CDR1 LGHNT, CDR2 FRNRAP. This CDR3 contains 14 residues. The CDR3 reads CASAPSLAPDTQYF. Written as DNA, the CDR3 is TGTGCTAGTGCTCCATCCCTAGCCCCAGATACGCAGTATTTT.

This clonotype occurred a few times. The gene calls are TRBV10-3 and TRBJ2-5; D remains unclear. The germline V gene has CDR1 ENHRY and CDR2 SYGVKD. The CDR3 runs 14 residues. V was cut by 0 bases and J by 5 bases, with 10 bases left in between. The chain's CDR3 is CAISESMQEETQYF. CDR3 DNA sequence: TGTGCCATCAGTGAGTCGATGCAGGAGGAGACCCAGTACTTC.

The chain carries TRBV29-1 and TRBJ1-2; TRBD1 agrees at 7 bases. V lost 4 bases and J lost 0; bases outside the gene matches: 5. The CDR3 is 14 residues long. Germline CDR1 and CDR2: SQVTM and ANQGSEA. The CDR3 DNA follows: TGCAGCGTTGGAGGGCAGGGGGCTAACTATGGCTACACCTTC. Translating gives CSVGGQGANYGYTF.

The rearrangement uses TRBV4-1 and TRBJ2-2; D gene unclear. The germline V gene has CDR1 MGHRA and CDR2 YSYEKL. The V gene lost 4 bases and the J gene lost 6 bases, with 12 bases spanning the gap. This CDR3 is 14 amino acids long. The CDR3 sequence: CASSPTAGSGELFF. For the CDR3, the DNA is TGCGCCAGCAGCCCAACCGCCGGGTCCGGGGAGCTGTTTTTT.

V and J are TRBV11-1 and TRBJ1-2; no definite D call. Germline V gene data show CDR1 as SGHAT and CDR2 as FQDESV (reference sequence). This CDR3 has 12 amino acids. Trimming took 6 bases from V and 5 from J, leaving 10 bases between them. The CDR3 loop reads CASSPIYYGYTF. The DNA of the CDR3 is TGTGCCAGCAGTCCGATATATTATGGCTACACCTTC. The full variable domain, its missing parts supplied by reference TRBV11-1 and TRBJ1-2, is EAEVAQSPRYKITEKSQAVAFWCDPISGHATLYWYRQILGQGPELLVQFQDESVVDDSQLPKDRFSAERLKGVDSTLKIQPAELGDSAMYLCASSPIYYGYTFGSGTRLTVV.

The chain is built from TRBV5-4 and TRBJ1-5; D is unclear. V lost 0 bases, J lost 4 bases, and 8 bases lay in between. This CDR3 region has 14 residues. CDR1 is SGHNT, CDR2 YYREEE, per germline (reference sequence). CDR3 bases: TGTGCCAGCAGCTTGGCTGGGGATAATCAGCCCCAGCATTTT. Amino acid sequence: CASSLAGDNQPQHF.

The V and J genes are TRBV12-3 or TRBV12-4 and TRBJ2-1; D gene unclear. There are 15 residues in the CDR3. V shed 2 bases and J shed 5 bases, with 13 bases lying between them. The CDR3 DNA reads TGTGCCAGCAGTTTACGCAGAATTGAAGACAATGAGCAGTTCTTC. Amino acid sequence: CASSLRRIEDNEQFF.

V gene TRBV14 combines with J gene TRBJ2-1; TRBD2 matches at 13 bases. This CDR3 is built from 19 residues. The germline V gene encodes CDR1 SGHDN and CDR2 FVKESK. With 4 bases clipped from V and 1 base from J, the junction kept 10 bases outside the gene matches. The CDR3 here is CASSRTSGGKGTSYNEQFF. The CDR3 nucleotides are TGTGCCAGCAGCCGGACTAGCGGGGGTAAGGGGACTTCCTACAATGAGCAGTTCTTC. The full variable domain, completed using reference TRBV14 and TRBJ2-1, is EAGVTQFPSHSVIEKGQTVTLRCDPISGHDNLYWYRRVMGKEIKFLLHFVKESKQDESGMPNNRFLAERTGGTYSTLKVQPAELEDSGVYFCASSRTSGGKGTSYNEQFFGPGTRLTVL.

The chain employs TRBV2 and TRBJ2-5, with D maybe TRBD2 (6 bases). The germline gives CDR1 SNHLY, CDR2 FYNNEI. The length of the CDR3 is 15 residues. The germline V and J ends were trimmed by 6 bases and 5 bases, with 19 bases remaining between them. Here the CDR3 DNA reads TGTGCCAGCAGGTTGGACGGGGGTGGGATGGAGACCCAGTACTTC. Translating it yields CASRLDGGGMETQYF.

The rearrangement joins TRBV2 to TRBJ2-7; tentatively, D is TRBD1 (5 bases). Looked up from germline, CDR1 is SNHLY and CDR2 is FYNNEI. V lost 4 bases to trimming and J lost 3 bases, with 13 bases between them. The length of the CDR3 is 14 residues. The CDR3 region is CASSVQGADYEQYF. DNA for the CDR3: TGTGCCAGCAGTGTTCAAGGGGCGGACTACGAGCAGTACTTC.

The rearrangement links TRBV25-1 to TRBJ1-5; D remains unclear. This CDR3 comprises 15 residues. The germline V and J ends were trimmed by 4 bases and 3 bases, with 13 bases remaining between them. Germline V gene lookup returns CDR1 MGHDK and CDR2 SYGVNS. CDR3: CASSGGGQNNQPQHF. The CDR3 bases are TGTGCCAGCAGTGGGGGAGGGCAGAACAATCAGCCCCAGCATTTT. The variable domain in full, with the rest retrieved from reference TRBV25-1 and TRBJ1-5, is EADIYQTPRYLVIGTGKKITLECSQTMGHDKMYWYQQDPGMELHLIHYSYGVNSTEKGDLSSESTVSRIRTEHFPLTLESARPSHTSQYLCASSGGGQNNQPQHFGDGTRLSIL.

The V gene is TRBV28, the J gene TRBJ2-7; TRBD1 might be the D (5 bases). Germline loops: CDR1 MDHEN, CDR2 SYDVKM. The V end lost 6 bases, the J end lost 0 bases, and 15 bases lay between the germline ends. There are 15 residues in the CDR3. The CDR3 DNA reads TGTGCCAGCAGGCCCGTCGGAACAGGCTCCTACGAGCAGTACTTC. It specifies CASRPVGTGSYEQYF.

J is TRBJ1-3 and V is TRBV6-1; D is uncertain. There are 15 residues in the CDR3. Per germline, CDR1 MNHNS and CDR2 SASEGT. V was cut by 7 bases and J by 7 bases, with 20 bases left in between. In DNA form, the CDR3 reads TGTGCCAGCAAAGATTCTGAAGCCCTGGGGAACACCATATATTTT. As protein: CASKDSEALGNTIYF.

V gene TRBV18 combines with J gene TRBJ1-1; 8 bases are a match to TRBD1. The CDR3 is made up of 16 amino acids. V lost 3 bases to trimming and J lost 5 bases; unmatched junction nucleotides: 11. Germline assignment: CDR1 KGHSH and CDR2 LQKENI. The CDR3 coding sequence is TGTGCCAGCTCACCTTCCCGACAGGGGACTGCGACTGAAGCTTTCTTT. As protein: CASSPSRQGTATEAFF. The whole variable domain, filled in from reference TRBV18 and TRBJ1-1, reads NAGVMQNPRHLVRRRGQEARLRCSPMKGHSHVYWYRQLPEEGLKFMVYLQKENIIDESGMPKERFSAEFPKEGPSILRIQQVVRGDSAAYFCASSPSRQGTATEAFFGQGTRLTVV.

The CDR3 spells CASSLSRQGSTDTQYF. The DNA of the CDR3 is TGTGCCAGCAGTTTATCCCGACAGGGAAGCACAGATACGCAGTATTTT. The chain recombines TRBV28 with TRBJ2-3; 7 bases match TRBD1. Germline V CDR1 and CDR2: MDHEN, SYDVKM. J was trimmed by 0 bases and V by 1 base; bases with no gene match: 4. The CDR3 spans 16 residues.

CDR3 amino acids: CASSRLRDRQGSTDTQYF. The CDR3 DNA sequence: TGTGCCAGCAGCCGCCTCCGGGACCGCCAAGGGTCCACAGATACGCAGTATTTT. J is TRBJ2-3 and V is TRBV14; D is perhaps TRBD1 or TRBD2 (5 bases each). Germline values: CDR1 SGHDN, CDR2 FVKESK. Trimming left V 4 bases short and J 2 bases short, with 22 bases between. This CDR3 has 18 residues.

The chain employs TRBV24-1 and TRBJ2-3; TRBD2 matches 10 bases. Germline V gene sequence: CDR1 KGHDR, CDR2 SFDVKD. V was clipped by 4 bases and J by 6 bases; unmatched bases: 6. The CDR3 is 15 amino acids. The CDR3 DNA follows: TGTGCCACCAGTGACCTAGCGGGAGAGGGGGATACGCAGTATTTT. This encodes CATSDLAGEGDTQYF.

The CDR3 reads CASSDRDSYEQYV. In DNA, the CDR3 is TGTGCCAGCAGCGACAGGGACTCCTACGAGCAGTACGTC. The chain has TRBV13 and TRBJ2-7, with 7 positions matching TRBD1. V trimming: 5 bases; J trimming: 0 bases; junction bases outside the gene matches: 1. This CDR3 is built from 13 residues. Germline loops: CDR1 PRHDT, CDR2 FYEKMQ (reference sequence).

CDR3 nucleotide sequence: TGCGCCAGCGGGACATCCGGGACAGGGTACATAGCTTTCTTT. Its protein is CASGTSGTGYIAFF. The V call is TRBV5-1, the J call TRBJ1-1; TRBD1 agrees at 9 bases. The CDR3 contains 14 residues. The V gene end was trimmed by 7 bases and the J gene end by 10 bases; junction bases not matched to a gene: 14. CDR1 and CDR2 (germline): SGHRS, YFSETQ.

The chain carries TRBV6-4 and TRBJ2-7, with TRBD2 as a possible D gene (5 bases). CDR1 is MRHNA, CDR2 SNTAGT, per germline. This CDR3 region has 12 residues. The V end lost 6 bases, the J end lost 3 bases, and 9 bases lay between the germline ends. In nucleotides, the CDR3 is TGTGCCAGCAGCAACGAGGGCTACGAGCAGTACTTC. This translates into CASSNEGYEQYF.

The chain carries TRBV19 and TRBJ2-5, with 10 bases identical to TRBD2. The CDR3 extends over 14 amino acids. The J segment lost 1 base and the V segment lost 5 bases, leaving 1 base of the junction unmatched. Germline V CDR1 and CDR2: LNHDA, SQIVND (reference sequence). The CDR3: CASSSSGSQETQYF. As DNA, the CDR3 is TGTGCCAGTAGTTCTAGCGGGAGCCAAGAGACCCAGTACTTC.

The V and J genes are TRBV11-3 and TRBJ2-1; TRBD2 is a possible D gene (6 bases). Trimming took 5 bases from V and 0 from J, leaving 11 bases between them. The CDR3 extends over 15 amino acids. Per germline, CDR1 SGHNT and CDR2 YENEEA. The CDR3 coding sequence is TGTGCCAGCAGCCGGAATAGCGGCTCCTACAATGAGCAGTTCTTC. This encodes CASSRNSGSYNEQFF.